This is a list of T cell receptor beta chains from one sample in a study of blood T cell repertoires in COVID-19. Clones were sequenced by immunoSEQ multiplex PCR, and TCRdb holds only the in-frame ones, with some missing. The sample lists about 50,000 clones, around 85% occurring once. The sample comprised peripheral blood. These TCRs come from a human donor in a cohort sampled during active COVID-19. The CDR3 runs from the conserved cysteine through the conserved F or W. Each record gives: J gene, clone size, V gene, D gene, CDR3 protein, CDR3 DNA. D genes are given only for firm matches. Clone size is stated in some rows and not others, as once, few, many or a class when expanded.

TRBJ2-7,-,TRBV30,TRBD2,CAWSGGRAYEQYF,TGTGCCTGGAGTGGTGGGAGGGCCTACGAGCAGTACTTC
TRBJ1-2,-,TRBV7-9,-,CASSLGAGDYGYTF,TGTGCCAGCAGCTTAGGCGCAGGGGACTATGGCTACACCTTC
TRBJ1-3,-,TRBV28,TRBD1,CASSTTGQGAGNTIYF,TGTGCCAGCAGTACTACCGGACAGGGAGCTGGAAACACCATATATTTT
TRBJ1-1,once,TRBV7-9,TRBD1,CASSLSGQGSEAFF,TGTGCCAGCAGCTTATCCGGACAGGGGTCTGAAGCTTTCTTT
TRBJ1-4,-,TRBV7-9,TRBD1,CASSSQGQGNEKLFF,TGTGCCAGCAGCTCGCAAGGACAGGGTAATGAAAAACTGTTTTTT
TRBJ1-2,-,TRBV5-6,-,CASSYPLNRVGGYTF,TGTGCCAGCAGCTACCCCCTAAACAGGGTGGGTGGCTACACCTTC
TRBJ1-5,few,TRBV7-9,-,CASSFQDSNQPQHF,TGTGCCAGCAGCTTCCAGGATAGCAATCAGCCCCAGCATTTT
TRBJ2-2,-,TRBV24-1,TRBD1,CATSDRRRTGSTGELFF,TGTGCCACCAGTGATCGACGGCGGACAGGGTCCACCGGGGAGCTGTTTTTT
TRBJ1-2,-,TRBV2,TRBD1,CASSWTGAKDGYTF,TGTGCCAGCAGCTGGACAGGGGCAAAAGATGGCTACACCTTC
TRBJ1-4,-,TRBV2,-,CASKWEAGTQEKLFF,TGTGCCAGCAAGTGGGAAGCCGGGACACAGGAAAAACTGTTTTTT
TRBJ2-7,-,TRBV5-1,-,CASSLGGRGEQYF,TGCGCCAGCAGCTTGGGAGGGAGGGGGGAGCAGTACTTC
TRBJ1-1,-,TRBV2,-,CASSEQGYTEAFF,TGTGCCAGCAGTGAGCAGGGCTACACTGAAGCTTTCTTT
TRBJ2-7,-,TRBV21-1,-,CASSGHRVLVRYEQYF,TGTGCCAGCAGCGGACACAGGGTTTTAGTTAGGTACGAGCAGTACTTC
TRBJ2-1,once,TRBV30,TRBD1,CAWSAILRRDRNNEQFF,TGTGCCTGGAGTGCCATCCTACGCCGGGACAGAAACAATGAGCAGTTCTTC
TRBJ2-1,-,TRBV7-8,TRBD2,CASSSGLADYNEQFF,TGTGCCAGCAGCTCCGGACTAGCGGATTACAATGAGCAGTTCTTC
TRBJ2-1,-,TRBV10-3,TRBD2,CAISATSGENNEQFF,TGTGCCATCAGTGCAACTAGCGGGGAGAACAATGAGCAGTTCTTC